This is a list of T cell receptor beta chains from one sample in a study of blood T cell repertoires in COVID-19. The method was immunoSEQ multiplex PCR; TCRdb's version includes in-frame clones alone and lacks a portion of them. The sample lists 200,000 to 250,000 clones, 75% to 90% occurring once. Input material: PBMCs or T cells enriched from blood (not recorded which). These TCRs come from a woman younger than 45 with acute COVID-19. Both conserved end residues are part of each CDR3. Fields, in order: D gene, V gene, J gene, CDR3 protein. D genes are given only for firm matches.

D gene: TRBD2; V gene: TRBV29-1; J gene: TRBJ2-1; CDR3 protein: CSVERTSGGAEQFF
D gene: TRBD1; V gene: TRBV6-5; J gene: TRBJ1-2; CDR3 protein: CASGNRGQGPGYTF
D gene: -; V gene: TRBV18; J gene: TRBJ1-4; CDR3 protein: CASAEGATNEKLFF
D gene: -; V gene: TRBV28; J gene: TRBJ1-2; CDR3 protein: CASSSRGTDGYTF
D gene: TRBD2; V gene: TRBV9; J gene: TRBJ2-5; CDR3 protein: CASSVAAGPRGETQYF
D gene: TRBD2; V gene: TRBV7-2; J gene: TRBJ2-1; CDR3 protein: CASSLGGGSYNEQFF
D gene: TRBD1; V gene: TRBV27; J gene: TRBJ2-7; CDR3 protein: CASSTRDRPYEQYF
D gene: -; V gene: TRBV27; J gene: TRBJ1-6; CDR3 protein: CASVRVFGSPLHF
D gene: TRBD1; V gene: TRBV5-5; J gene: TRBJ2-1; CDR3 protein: CASSLPGGSNYNEQFF
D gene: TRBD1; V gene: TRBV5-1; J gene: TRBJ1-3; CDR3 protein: CASSWDSSGNTIYF
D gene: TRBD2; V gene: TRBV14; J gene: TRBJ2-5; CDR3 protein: CASSRRLAVQETQYF